The present T cell receptor beta chain was sequenced within a study of shared clonotypes between healthy human individuals. Each sample came from a Caucasian adult donor living in Nashville, Tennessee. CDR3 length: 14 amino acids. Trimming left V 4 bases short and J 0 bases short, with 7 bases between. Germline V CDR1 and CDR2: SEHNR, FQNEAQ (reference sequence). It was across several immunoSEQ plates that each subset's genomic DNA was evenly split. Produced via immunoSEQ multiplex PCR; TCRdb's table is partial and in-frame only. In the table there are more than 400,000 clones, around 96% of which are singletons.

Input material: naive CD4+ T cells sorted from blood. Subset defined: CD45RA+ positively selected. This receptor was taken from a woman aged 25 to 45 in good health. The chain links TRBV7-9 to TRBJ1-3; unclear D gene. This chain's CDR3 is CASSSGASGNTIYF. In DNA form, the CDR3 reads TGTGCCAGCAGCTCAGGCGCCTCTGGAAACACCATATATTTT.